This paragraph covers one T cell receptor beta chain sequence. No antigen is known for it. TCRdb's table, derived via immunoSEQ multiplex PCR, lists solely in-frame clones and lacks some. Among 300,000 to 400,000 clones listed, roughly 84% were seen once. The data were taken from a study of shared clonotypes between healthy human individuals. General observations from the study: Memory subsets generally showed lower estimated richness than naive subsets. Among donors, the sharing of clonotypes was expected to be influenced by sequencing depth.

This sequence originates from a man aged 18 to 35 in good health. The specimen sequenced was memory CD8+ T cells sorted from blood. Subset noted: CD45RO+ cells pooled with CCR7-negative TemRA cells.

In DNA, the CDR3 is TGTGCCAGCTCAGGGGATCGACAGGGCTCCTACGAGCAGTACTTC. Translating gives CASSGDRQGSYEQYF. This rearrangement joins TRBV18 to TRBJ2-7; 7 bases match TRBD1. The CDR3 contains 15 residues. J was trimmed by 0 bases and V by 5 bases; bases with no gene match: 7. Germline CDR1 and CDR2: KGHSH and LQKENI.